The T cell receptor (beta chain) described here comes from a study of post-analysis software for immune sequencing data. Study information: The cohort encompassed relapsing-remitting, secondary progressive and progressive-relapsing multiple sclerosis disease courses.

This CDR3 contains 14 residues. V lost 7 bases to trimming and J lost 1 base, with 13 bases between them. With regard to this clonotype: Its antigen is as yet unknown.

The TCR beta cDNA libraries contained unique molecular identifiers. In TCRdb, the PCR reads were re-called with MiXCR into one record per CDR3 protein. The table records about half a million distinct CDR3 sequences, 30% to 40% of them present only once. Study-wide results and limits: Roughly five TRBV segments appeared more often in patients than in controls, and TRBV5-6, TRBV5-1 and TRBV20-1 were among these.

The chain carries TRBV12-3 or TRBV12-4 and TRBJ1-1, with a weak D call TRBD1 (5 bases). The TCR originated in a girl aged 2-17 years with multiple sclerosis. The sample comprised blood. The CDR3 is CASILWGGNTEAFF. CDR3 nucleotide sequence: TGTGCCAGCATTCTTTGGGGGGGGAACACTGAAGCTTTCTTT.